This entry lists 22 T cell receptor beta chains sequenced from one sample in a study of beta chain features in type 1 diabetes. Study-wide points: In all four CD4+ subsets, TCRB CDR3 length was significantly, moderately reduced in type 1 diabetes.

Their specific antigens are unknown. Sequencing targeted expressed TCRB transcripts, as all isolated RNA had been reverse transcribed. The table came from immunoSEQ multiplex PCR; TCRdb's copy has only in-frame clones and leaves some out. Found here are fewer than 450,000 clones, approximately 12% of them singletons; the top ten hold over 0.014%. Sequenced input: naive CD4+ T cells from blood. The source of these receptors is a woman aged 18-29 years with type 1 diabetes.

This clone has only a few counts. The CDR3 loop reads CASSLGLAGVGETGELFF. The CDR3 DNA is TGTGCCAGCAGCCTCGGACTAGCGGGAGTGGGGGAGACCGGGGAGCTGTTTTTT. The chain links TRBV9 to TRBJ2-2, with 13 bases aligning to TRBD2. Trimming took 4 bases from V and 5 from J; bases not matched to a gene: 11. The V gene's germline CDR1 is SGDLS and CDR2 YYNGEE. The CDR3 covers 18 residues.

V and J are TRBV6-1 and TRBJ2-1; 7 bases are shared with TRBD2. Germline loops: CDR1 MNHNS, CDR2 SASEGT. The CDR3 is 17 residues long. V gave up 4 bases and J gave up 4 bases; unmatched junction bases: 13. The CDR3 sequence: CASSGLVGGPVYNEQFF. The CDR3 coding sequence is TGTGCCAGCAGTGGTTTAGTGGGAGGGCCGGTATACAATGAGCAGTTCTTC.

This clone was found a few times. The J gene is TRBJ2-3, the V gene TRBV2, with D possibly TRBD1 on 6 matching bases. Trimming removed 6 bases from V and 4 bases from J, with 14 bases in between. There are 14 residues in the CDR3. Germline values: CDR1 SNHLY, CDR2 FYNNEI. The CDR3 sequence is CASSGTPGADTQYF. For the CDR3, the DNA is TGTGCCAGCAGCGGGACACCAGGGGCAGATACGCAGTATTTT.

This clone has more than one count but fewer than ten. The genes are TRBV6-6 and TRBJ2-5, with 9 bases identical to TRBD1. V was pared by 4 bases and J by 5 bases, with 8 bases of the junction left unmatched. This CDR3 contains 15 residues. Germline lookup yields CDR1 MNHNY and CDR2 SVGAGI (reference sequence). DNA for the CDR3: TGTGCCAGCAGTTCAGGACAGGGGATTGGGGAGACCCAGTACTTC. Its translation is CASSSGQGIGETQYF.

The V gene is TRBV18, the J gene TRBJ1-1, with D unresolved. Germline V lookup: CDR1 KGHSH, CDR2 LQKENI. This CDR3 has 14 residues. The V gene lost 3 bases and the J gene lost 0 bases, with 8 bases spanning the gap. The CDR3, as DNA: TGTGCCAGCTCACCTCCAGGCCTGAACACTGAAGCTTTCTTT. Translating it yields CASSPPGLNTEAFF.

This chain links TRBV28 with TRBJ2-7; a possible D gene is TRBD1 (5 bases). The CDR3 is 13 amino acids. Germline CDR1 reads MDHEN; CDR2 reads SYDVKM. The ends were cut back, 7 bases at V and 5 bases at J, with 15 bases in the middle. This chain's CDR3 is CASTSGQTHEQYV. In DNA form, the CDR3 reads TGTGCCAGCACCTCTGGACAAACTCACGAGCAGTACGTC.

V and J are TRBV27 and TRBJ2-2; TRBD2 matches at 9 bases. With 4 bases clipped from V and 7 bases from J, the junction kept 7 bases outside the gene matches. Germline loops: CDR1 MNHEY, CDR2 SMNVEV (reference sequence). The CDR3 runs 15 residues. CDR3: CASSSLGLAIGELFF. Here the CDR3 DNA reads TGTGCCAGCAGTTCGCTGGGACTAGCTATCGGGGAGCTGTTTTTT.

The rearrangement links TRBV30 to TRBJ1-2, with D unresolved. Trimming took off 4 bases at V and 8 bases at J, with 11 bases between the two ends. There are 11 residues in the CDR3. The V gene's germline CDR1 is GTSNPN and CDR2 SVGIG (reference sequence). The CDR3 coding sequence is TGTGCCTGGATAGGAGGACCCGGCTACACCTTC. Protein sequence: CAWIGGPGYTF.

In this sample, this clone turned up a few times. Other DNA variants within this sample encode the same CDR3. V gene TRBV9 combines with J gene TRBJ2-6; D may be TRBD2 (5 bases). Germline values: CDR1 SGDLS, CDR2 YYNGEE. V was shortened by 1 base and J by 0 bases, with 8 bases between the two germline ends. The CDR3 covers 16 residues. The CDR3 DNA is TGTGCCAGCAGCGTACGGGGTGACTCTGGGGCCAACGTCCTGACTTTC. It translates to CASSVRGDSGANVLTF.

This chain joins TRBV28 and TRBJ2-2, with D tentatively TRBD2 (6 bases). Looked up from germline, CDR1 is MDHEN and CDR2 is SYDVKM. V shed 4 bases and J shed 6 bases, with 9 bases lying between them. The CDR3 totals 13 residues. CDR3 residues: CASSSPGAGELFF. CDR3 bases: TGTGCCAGCAGTTCCCCGGGGGCCGGGGAGCTGTTTTTT.

The chain employs TRBV30 and TRBJ2-3, with D perhaps TRBD2 (5 bases). CDR1 and CDR2 from the germline V gene are GTSNPN and SVGIG (reference sequence). This CDR3 has 14 residues. Trimming shortened V by 2 bases and J by 4 bases, and 13 bases separated the two germline ends. The CDR3 sequence: CAWSIGLAADTQYF. The CDR3 nucleotides read TGTGCCTGGAGTATCGGACTGGCCGCAGATACGCAGTATTTT.

This clone has a handful of counts. The chain is built from TRBV28 and TRBJ2-1; 7 positions agree with TRBD2. Germline CDR1 is MDHEN and CDR2 is SYDVKM. J lost 5 bases, V lost 3 bases, and 13 bases had no gene match. The CDR3 loop spans 17 amino acids. CDR3 DNA sequence: TGTGCCAGCAGTTTGCTAGTTGGGGGGAGGGACGACAATGAGCAGTTCTTC. Its translation is CASSLLVGGRDDNEQFF. The complete variable domain, with remaining parts taken from reference TRBV28 and TRBJ2-1, reads DVKVTQSSRYLVKRTGEKVFLECVQDMDHENMFWYRQDPGLGLRLIYFSYDVKMKEKGDIPEGYSVSREKKERFSLILESASTNQTSMYLCASSLLVGGRDDNEQFFGPGTRLTVL.

CDR3 DNA: TGTGCCATCAGCACGTCTCTAGGCCTCCAAGAGACCCAGTACTTC. Its protein product is CAISTSLGLQETQYF. The J gene is TRBJ2-5, the V gene TRBV10-3; no clear D gene. The CDR3 sequence is 15 residues long. Per germline, CDR1 ENHRY and CDR2 SYGVKD. Deletions cut 6 bases from V and 1 base from J, with 15 bases between.

This clone was counted only a few times. The chain has TRBV18 and TRBJ2-7; TRBD1 might be the D (6 bases). Germline V CDR1 and CDR2: KGHSH, LQKENI. The CDR3 sequence is 14 residues long. V was clipped by 3 bases and J by 0 bases, with 9 bases between them. The CDR3 is CASSPMDSSYEQYF. The CDR3 DNA is TGTGCCAGCTCACCGATGGACAGCTCCTACGAGCAGTACTTC.

This clone was observed a few times. CDR3 sequence reads: CASSWLPRDSRETQYF. The CDR3 coding sequence is TGCGCCAGCAGCTGGCTCCCCCGGGACAGCAGAGAGACCCAGTACTTC. J is TRBJ2-5 and V is TRBV5-1; 7 nucleotides match TRBD1. Germline V gives CDR1 SGHRS, CDR2 YFSETQ. Losses at the gene ends were 3 bases for V and 4 bases for J; bases not matched to a gene: 12. This CDR3 has 16 residues.

This clone has just a few counts. This chain uses TRBV5-1 with TRBJ2-1, with TRBD1 as a possible D gene (5 bases). Trimming stripped 3 bases from V and 9 bases from J, with 13 bases between. Germline CDR1 reads SGHRS; CDR2 reads YFSETQ. The CDR3 consists of 13 residues. CDR3 sequence: CASSSIQVSEQFF. CDR3 in DNA: TGCGCCAGCAGCTCCATACAGGTCAGTGAGCAGTTCTTC.

The chain employs TRBV28 and TRBJ2-7; no reliable D call. Trimming stripped 8 bases from V and 2 bases from J, with 7 bases between. Germline V gives CDR1 MDHEN, CDR2 SYDVKM. CDR3 length: 11 amino acids. CDR3 in amino acids: CASFSAYEQYF. DNA of the CDR3: TGTGCCAGCTTCAGTGCCTACGAGCAGTACTTC. Full variable domain (remainder filled in from reference TRBV28 and TRBJ2-7): DVKVTQSSRYLVKRTGEKVFLECVQDMDHENMFWYRQDPGLGLRLIYFSYDVKMKEKGDIPEGYSVSREKKERFSLILESASTNQTSMYLCASFSAYEQYFGPGTRLTVT.

This clone showed up just a few times. The J gene is TRBJ1-4, the V gene TRBV27, with TRBD1 identical over 9 bases. The germline gives CDR1 MNHEY, CDR2 SMNVEV (reference sequence). The CDR3 consists of 15 residues. The V gene end was trimmed by 6 bases and the J gene end by 8 bases; junction bases not matched to a gene: 10. The CDR3 sequence is CASSSRQGVWEKLFF. In nucleotides, the CDR3 is TGTGCCAGCAGCAGTAGACAGGGGGTATGGGAAAAACTGTTTTTT.

The chain is built from TRBV30 and TRBJ2-1; D is ambiguous. V lost 7 bases to trimming and J lost 4 bases, with 8 bases between them. Germline V gives CDR1 GTSNPN, CDR2 SVGIG (reference sequence). The CDR3 runs to 11 residues. The CDR3 DNA sequence: TGTGCCTTCTACGTTTACAATGAGCAGTTCTTC. Its translation is CAFYVYNEQFF.

The chain joins TRBV28 to TRBJ2-3; possible D gene TRBD2, 6 bases. The length of the CDR3 is 13 residues. Trimming shortened V by 7 bases and J by 4 bases, and 12 bases separated the two germline ends. Germline CDR1 and CDR2: MDHEN and SYDVKM. CDR3 residues: CASTHWGADTQYF. The CDR3 nucleotides are TGTGCCAGCACCCACTGGGGGGCAGATACGCAGTATTTT.

This sequence joins TRBV6-5 and TRBJ2-3, with D hard to call. Trimming took off 6 bases at V and 0 bases at J, with 13 bases between the two ends. The CDR3 extends over 15 amino acids. CDR1 is MNHEY, CDR2 SVGAGI, per germline. CDR3 in DNA: TGTGCCAGCAGCCAACGACACATTAGCACAGATACGCAGTATTTT. Amino acids: CASSQRHISTDTQYF.

This clone appeared a few times. The V and J genes are TRBV11-2 and TRBJ1-5, with D maybe TRBD1 (6 bases). Trimming removed 0 bases at V and 1 base at J, with 7 bases between. CDR3 length: 15 residues. Germline CDR1 is SGHAT and CDR2 is FQNNGV. The CDR3 sequence: CASSLDRGSNQPQHF. As DNA, the CDR3 is TGTGCCAGCAGCTTAGACAGGGGAAGCAATCAGCCCCAGCATTTT.